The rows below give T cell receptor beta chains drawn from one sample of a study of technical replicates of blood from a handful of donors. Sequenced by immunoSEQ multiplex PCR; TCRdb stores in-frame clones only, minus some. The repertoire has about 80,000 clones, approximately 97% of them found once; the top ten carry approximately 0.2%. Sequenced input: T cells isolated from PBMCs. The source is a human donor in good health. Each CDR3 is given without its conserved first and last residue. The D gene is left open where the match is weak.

ASSPTHRVLSYEQY . TRBJ2-7 TRBV27 14
ASSSGVTEAF . TRBJ1-1 TRBV28 10
ASSIPAGSYNEQF TRBD2 TRBJ2-1 TRBV19 13
ASSDGATDTQY . TRBJ2-3 TRBV2 11
ASSTRTGGRATEAF TRBD1 TRBJ1-1 TRBV27 14
ASSLTRVSASNQPQH . TRBJ1-5 TRBV5-8 15
ATSRPSGVVGEQF TRBD2 TRBJ2-1 TRBV15 13
ASTAGQIEQY . TRBJ2-7 TRBV2 10
ASSATGAQVYGYT TRBD1 TRBJ1-2 TRBV5-1 13
ASSQGNDDRGRSPLH TRBD1 TRBJ1-6 TRBV4-2 15